The clone carrying this T cell receptor beta chain has a count of ten or more. What it binds is not known. The sample comes from a study of blood T cells in healthy people across ages. General study findings and limits: Naive CD4+ cell counts and diversity both ran higher in long-lived than in aged donors.

CDR1 SEHNR and CDR2 FQNEAQ come from the germline V gene (reference sequence). The CDR3 has 12 residues. Trimming pared 1 base from V and 0 bases from J, leaving 1 base between. PCR was performed a second time for about 6 to 11 cycles using a sample-barcoded 5' primer and a J-beta primer mix. MiXCR, run by TCRdb on the 5' RACE reads, gives a single entry per CDR3 protein. In the table there are about 510,000 distinct CDR3 sequences, roughly a quarter of which are singletons. In addition, the sample was reused for a study of T cells of mothers and their children.

The specimen was blood. The chain links TRBV7-9 to TRBJ2-7; D remains unclear. This sequence was found in a boy between 2 and 10 years old in good health. The CDR3 DNA is TGTGCCAGCAGCTTAGTCTCCTACGAGCAGTACTTC. Translating it yields CASSLVSYEQYF. The whole variable domain, filled in from reference TRBV7-9 and TRBJ2-7, reads DTGVSQNPRHKITKRGQNVTFRCDPISEHNRLYWYRQTLGQGPEFLTYFQNEAQLEKSRLLSDRFSAERPKGSFSTLEIQRTEQGDSAMYLCASSLVSYEQYFGPGTRLTVT.